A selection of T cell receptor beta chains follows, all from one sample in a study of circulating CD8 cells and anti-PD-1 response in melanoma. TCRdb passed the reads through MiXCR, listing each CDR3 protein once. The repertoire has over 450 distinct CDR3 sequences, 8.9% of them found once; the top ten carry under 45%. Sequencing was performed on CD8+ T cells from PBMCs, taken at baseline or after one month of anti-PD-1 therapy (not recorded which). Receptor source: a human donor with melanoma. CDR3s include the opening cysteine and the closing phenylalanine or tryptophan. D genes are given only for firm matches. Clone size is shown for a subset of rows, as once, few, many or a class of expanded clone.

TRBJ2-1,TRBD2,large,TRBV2,CASSEVGTSEFF,TGTGCCAGCAGTGAAGTGGGGACTAGCGAGTTCTTC
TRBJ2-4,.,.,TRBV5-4,CASSFAGASTKNIQYF,TGTGCCAGCAGCTTTGCGGGGGCTTCAACCAAAAACATTCAGTACTTC
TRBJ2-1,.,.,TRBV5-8,CASSLWRNNEQFF,TGTGCCAGCAGCTTGTGGCGGAACAATGAGCAGTTCTTC
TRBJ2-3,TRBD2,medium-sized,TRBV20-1,CSASTSGGARIRDTQYF,TGCAGTGCAAGTACTAGCGGGGGGGCCCGTATCCGAGATACGCAGTATTTT
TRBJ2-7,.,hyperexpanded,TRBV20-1,CSADSSDSPYEQYF,TGCAGTGCTGACTCGTCGGACAGTCCCTACGAGCAGTACTTC
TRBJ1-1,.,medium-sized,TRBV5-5,CASSYLPNPNTEAFF,TGTGCCAGCAGCTACCTCCCCAATCCGAACACTGAAGCTTTCTTT
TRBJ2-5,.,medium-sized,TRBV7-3,CASSFRALETQYF,TGTGCCAGCAGCTTCAGGGCACTCGAGACCCAGTACTTC
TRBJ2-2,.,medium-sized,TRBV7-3,CASSFALRGAQNTGELFF,TGTGCCAGCAGCTTCGCATTACGTGGGGCCCAGAACACCGGGGAGCTGTTTTTT
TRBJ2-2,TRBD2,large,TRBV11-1,CASSPGGWNTGELFF,TGTGCCAGCAGCCCCGGGGGGTGGAACACCGGGGAGCTGTTTTTT
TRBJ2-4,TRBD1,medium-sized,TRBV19,CATEDRANIQYF,TGTGCCACCGAGGACAGGGCCAACATTCAGTACTTC
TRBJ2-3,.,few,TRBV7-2,CASRAGKAPDTQYF,TGTGCCAGCCGTGCGGGGAAGGCTCCAGATACGCAGTATTTT
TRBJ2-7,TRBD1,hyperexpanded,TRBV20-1,CSASSTDRPTYEQYF,TGCAGTGCTAGCTCGACGGACAGGCCTACCTACGAGCAGTACTTC
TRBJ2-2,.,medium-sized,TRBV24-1,CATSDPDSLNTGELFF,TGTGCCACCAGTGACCCGGACAGTTTGAACACCGGGGAGCTGTTTTTT
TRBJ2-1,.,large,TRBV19,CASSIYASVVYNEQFF,TGTGCCAGTAGTATTTACGCTTCAGTCGTCTACAATGAGCAGTTCTTC
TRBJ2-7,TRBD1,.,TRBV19,CASSIAGGGTYEQYF,TGTGCCAGTAGTATAGCAGGGGGCGGGACCTACGAGCAGTACTTC
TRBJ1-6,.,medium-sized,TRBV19,CASSIESSYNSPLHF,TGTGCCAGTAGTATTGAGAGCTCCTATAATTCACCCCTCCACTTT
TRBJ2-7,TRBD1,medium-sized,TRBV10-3,CAIRDYRGLSEEQYF,TGTGCCATCAGAGACTACAGGGGGTTGTCGGAAGAGCAGTACTTC
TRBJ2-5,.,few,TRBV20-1,CSARGSGQKTYQETQYF,TGCAGTGCTAGAGGTAGCGGACAAAAAACGTACCAAGAGACCCAGTACTTC
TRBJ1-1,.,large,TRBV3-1,CASSQTGNTEAFF,TGTGCCAGCAGCCAGACAGGGAACACTGAAGCTTTCTTT
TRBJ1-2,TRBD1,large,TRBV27,CASSLQGANYGYTF,TGTGCCAGCAGTTTACAGGGGGCAAACTATGGCTACACCTTC
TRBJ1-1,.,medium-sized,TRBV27,CASTLLGGSTEAFF,TGTGCCAGCACCCTCCTGGGGGGGAGCACTGAAGCTTTCTTT
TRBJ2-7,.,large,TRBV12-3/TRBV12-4,CASSSAGSYEQYF,TGTGCCAGCAGTTCGGCAGGCTCCTACGAGCAGTACTTC
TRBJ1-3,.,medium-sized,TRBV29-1,CSVESGSSGNTIYF,TGCAGCGTTGAGTCGGGTAGCTCTGGAAACACCATATATTTT
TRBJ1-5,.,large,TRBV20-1,CSATGQGIPRGNQPQHF,TGCAGTGCTACCGGACAAGGGATCCCCCGAGGCAATCAGCCCCAGCATTTT
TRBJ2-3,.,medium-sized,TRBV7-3,CASSLWGGGTDTQYF,TGTGCCAGCAGCTTATGGGGAGGAGGGACAGATACGCAGTATTTT
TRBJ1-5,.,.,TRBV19,CASNGGINQPQHF,TGTGCCAGTAACGGAGGTATTAATCAGCCCCAGCATTTT
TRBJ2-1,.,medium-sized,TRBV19,CASSIGGFNEQFF,TGTGCCAGTAGTATAGGTGGGTTTAATGAGCAGTTCTTC
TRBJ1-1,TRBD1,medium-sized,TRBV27,CASSPAGTGGTEAFF,TGTGCCAGCAGTCCGGCCGGGACAGGGGGCACTGAAGCTTTCTTT
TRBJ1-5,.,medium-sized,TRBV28,CASSLQAKQPQHF,TGTGCCAGCAGTTTGCAGGCAAAACAGCCCCAGCATTTT
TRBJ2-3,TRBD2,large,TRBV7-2,CASSLAIQRGGRSTDTQYF,TGTGCCAGCAGCTTAGCGATCCAGCGGGGGGGCCGCAGCACAGATACGCAGTATTTT
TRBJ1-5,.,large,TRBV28,CASSLLNRVVSNQPQHF,TGTGCCAGCAGTTTATTGAACAGGGTGGTTAGTAATCAGCCCCAGCATTTT
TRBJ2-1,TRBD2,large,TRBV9,CASSTGSGGADNEQFF,TGTGCCAGCAGCACCGGTAGCGGGGGGGCGGACAATGAGCAGTTCTTC
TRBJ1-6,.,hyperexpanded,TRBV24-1,CATAVPDRQGSLYFGSPLHF,TGTGCCACCGCCGTCCCCGACCGGCAGGGGAGTTTATATTTCGGTTCACCCCTCCACTTT
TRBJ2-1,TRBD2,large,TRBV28,CASSTSVEQFF,TGTGCCAGCAGCACTAGCGTTGAGCAGTTCTTC
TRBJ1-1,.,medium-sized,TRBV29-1,CSVRSTGGKAEAFF,TGCAGCGTTCGGTCGACGGGGGGGAAGGCTGAAGCTTTCTTT
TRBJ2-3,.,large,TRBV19,CASSFSGASTDTQYF,TGTGCCAGTAGTTTTTCGGGGGCTAGCACAGATACGCAGTATTTT
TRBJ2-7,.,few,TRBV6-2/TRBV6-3,CASSYSAGHLYF,TGTGCCAGCAGTTACTCCGCAGGACACCTCTACTTC
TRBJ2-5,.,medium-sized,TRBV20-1,CSARDFGDPSRFETQYF,TGCAGTGCTAGAGATTTTGGGGACCCTAGTAGATTTGAGACCCAGTACTTC
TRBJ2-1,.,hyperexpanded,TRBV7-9,CASSGLRGSSYNEQFF,TGTGCCAGCAGCGGGCTACGGGGTAGCTCCTACAATGAGCAGTTCTTC
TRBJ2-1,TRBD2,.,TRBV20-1,CSAVAGGPHEQFF,TGCAGTGCAGTAGCGGGGGGGCCCCATGAGCAGTTCTTC
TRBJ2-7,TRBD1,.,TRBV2,CASHPTGTGDYEQYF,TGTGCCAGCCACCCCACAGGGACAGGGGACTACGAGCAGTACTTC
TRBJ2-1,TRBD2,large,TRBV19,CASSMTSGDYNEQFF,TGTGCCAGTAGTATGACTAGCGGGGACTACAATGAGCAGTTCTTC
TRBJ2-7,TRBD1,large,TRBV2,CASSDGTGSTYEQYF,TGTGCCAGCAGTGACGGGACAGGGAGTACCTACGAGCAGTACTTC